This paragraph reports one T cell receptor (beta chain). Its antigen remains unknown. The read terminates 3 residues ahead of where the CDR3 ends, so the germline J gene completes it. Genomic DNA, averaging around 1,200 ng per sample, yielded TCR beta CDR3 via immunoSEQ. Libraries were prepared by immunoSEQ multiplex PCR; TCRdb keeps only in-frame clonotypes and omits some of them. This table lists 27,000 or so clones. All donors had a single incident cervical HPV16 infection, not prevalent. V lost 5 bases, J lost 0 bases, and 9 bases stayed unmatched. CDR3 length equals 17 residues. CDR1 and CDR2 from the germline V gene are LNHDA and SQIVND (reference sequence). These data are taken from a study of T cells in women clearing cervical HPV infection. Overall study results and limits: Effector/memory and HPV-specific T cells were not isolated, and association timing is unknown. TRBV6-7 abundance was lower in cases than controls (approximately 0.1% versus 0.17%).

Sample: blood buffy coat. The genes are TRBV19 and TRBJ2-1, with 8 nucleotides matching TRBD1. The receptor comes from a woman aged 18 to 75 with a cervical HPV16 infection that either progressed to CIN3+ or cleared (not recorded which). CDR3 DNA, as far as it was read: TGTGCCAGTAGTTCCGACAGGGGAACAAGCTCCTACAATGAG. This codes for CASSSDRGTSSYNE. The entire CDR3 protein reads CASSSDRGTSSYNEQFF.